The rows below give T cell receptor beta chains drawn from one sample of a study of blood T cell repertoires in COVID-19. Sequencing was performed with immunoSEQ multiplex PCR; in TCRdb, only in-frame clones are kept and a portion is missing. The table shows about 120,000 clones, with about 90% occurring only once. Sequenced: peripheral blood. The receptors were sampled from a woman between 50 and 59 years old with acute or convalescent COVID-19. The CDR3 runs from the conserved cysteine through the conserved F or W. The order of the fields is D gene, V gene, CDR3 length, clone size, J gene, CDR3 protein, CDR3 DNA. D genes are given only for firm matches. The size of a clone is reported for some rows only, either as once, few or many, or as a class for expanded clones.

.	TRBV7-9	16	.	TRBJ1-3	CASSLAGLSSGNTIYF	TGTGCCAGCAGCCTCGCAGGGCTTTCCTCTGGAAACACCATATATTTT
TRBD2	TRBV7-2	16	.	TRBJ2-1	CASSPQRERRYNEQFF	TGTGCCAGCAGCCCACAGCGGGAGAGGAGGTACAATGAGCAGTTCTTC
.	TRBV6-5	16	.	TRBJ1-5	CASSSAGQGSNQPQHF	TGTGCCAGCAGTTCGGCCGGGCAGGGGAGCAATCAGCCCCAGCATTTT
.	TRBV7-6	14	.	TRBJ2-5	CASSYRETEETQYF	TGTGCCAGCAGCTACAGGGAAACGGAAGAGACCCAGTACTTC
.	TRBV2	13	.	TRBJ2-2	CATTVTNTGELFF	TGTGCCACGACAGTCACCAACACCGGGGAGCTGTTTTTT
.	TRBV2	15	.	TRBJ1-2	CASSDVEGLYYGYTF	TGTGCCAGCAGTGACGTGGAGGGATTATACTATGGCTACACCTTC
.	TRBV11-2	16	.	TRBJ2-6	CASSLRGALGANVLTF	TGTGCCAGCAGCTTACGGGGGGCGCTTGGGGCCAACGTCCTGACTTTC
.	TRBV4-1	17	.	TRBJ1-5	CASSQDGGLSKDQPQHF	TGCGCCAGCAGCCAAGATGGAGGCCTCTCAAAGGATCAGCCCCAGCATTTT
.	TRBV19	11	.	TRBJ2-2	CASSLRGELFF	TGTGCCAGTAGCCTCAGGGGGGAGCTGTTTTTT
.	TRBV28	13	.	TRBJ2-1	CASSPFGQLGKFF	TGTGCCAGCAGTCCTTTCGGACAGCTTGGAAAGTTCTTC
.	TRBV10-3	12	.	TRBJ1-2	CAISERGEGYTF	TGTGCCATCAGTGAGAGAGGTGAAGGCTACACCTTC
TRBD2	TRBV27	14	.	TRBJ2-3	CASKIAGGTDTQYF	TGTGCCAGCAAGATAGCGGGAGGGACAGATACGCAGTATTTT
.	TRBV5-4	16	few	TRBJ1-2	CASSLDTGPRGYGYTF	TGTGCCAGCAGCTTGGATACAGGGCCGAGGGGCTATGGCTACACCTTC
.	TRBV28	14	.	TRBJ1-2	CASSPRQGAYGYTF	TGTGCCAGCAGTCCCCGGCAGGGTGCCTATGGCTACACCTTC
.	TRBV7-8	14	.	TRBJ1-3	CASSQAQGGNTIYF	TGTGCCAGCAGTCAAGCTCAGGGAGGAAACACCATATATTTT
TRBD2	TRBV28	17	.	TRBJ2-1	CASSYPSGTWGGDEQFF	TGTGCCAGCAGTTATCCTAGCGGGACCTGGGGGGGGGATGAGCAGTTCTTC
.	TRBV19	13	.	TRBJ2-1	CASSIPPYNEQFF	TGTGCCAGTAGTATTCCCCCTTACAATGAGCAGTTCTTC
.	TRBV2	11	.	TRBJ2-1	CASSTWEEQFF	TGTGCCAGCAGTACGTGGGAGGAGCAGTTCTTC
TRBD1	TRBV4-1	14	once	TRBJ1-2	CASSPPTGYGGYTF	TGCGCCAGCAGCCCCCCGACAGGGTACGGTGGCTACACCTTC
.	TRBV4-3	13	.	TRBJ2-3	CASSMRLPDTQYF	TGCGCCAGCAGCATGAGACTCCCAGATACGCAGTATTTT
TRBD1	TRBV29-1	17	.	TRBJ2-2	CSARMEWDRVHTGELFF	TGCAGCGCTAGAATGGAGTGGGACAGGGTCCACACCGGGGAGCTGTTTTTT
TRBD1	TRBV7-2	13	once	TRBJ2-1	CASSSRGFNEQFF	TGTGCCAGCAGCTCCAGGGGGTTCAATGAGCAGTTCTTC
TRBD2	TRBV30	14	.	TRBJ2-7	CAWRELAGAYEQYF	TGTGCCTGGAGGGAACTAGCGGGAGCCTACGAGCAGTACTTC
TRBD1	TRBV30	15	few	TRBJ1-5	CAWSRDRGSNQPQHF	TGTGCCTGGAGCAGGGACAGGGGTAGCAATCAGCCCCAGCATTTT
.	TRBV6-5	14	.	TRBJ1-2	CASSLDKRPYGYTF	TGTGCCAGCAGTTTGGACAAACGACCCTATGGCTACACCTTC
.	TRBV24-1	13	.	TRBJ2-7	CATSDTRAGEQYF	TGTGCCACCAGTGACACACGGGCAGGGGAGCAGTACTTC
.	TRBV6-6	15	few	TRBJ1-2	CASSSTSRADYGYTF	TGTGCCAGCAGTTCCACGAGCAGGGCTGACTATGGCTACACCTTC
TRBD2	TRBV9	16	once	TRBJ2-3	CASSVTGGLRTDTQYF	TGTGCCAGCAGCGTTACGGGGGGGCTTCGCACAGATACGCAGTATTTT
TRBD1	TRBV14	17	.	TRBJ1-1	CASSHTGTGGWVTEAFF	TGTGCCAGCAGCCACACCGGGACAGGGGGCTGGGTCACTGAAGCTTTCTTT
TRBD2	TRBV28	16	.	TRBJ2-5	CASSGYPWGGGETQYF	TGTGCCAGCAGCGGCTACCCCTGGGGGGGAGGGGAGACCCAGTACTTC
TRBD1	TRBV10-2	13	.	TRBJ2-4	CASGPGGVSIQYF	TGCGCCAGCGGCCCAGGGGGCGTGAGCATTCAGTACTTC